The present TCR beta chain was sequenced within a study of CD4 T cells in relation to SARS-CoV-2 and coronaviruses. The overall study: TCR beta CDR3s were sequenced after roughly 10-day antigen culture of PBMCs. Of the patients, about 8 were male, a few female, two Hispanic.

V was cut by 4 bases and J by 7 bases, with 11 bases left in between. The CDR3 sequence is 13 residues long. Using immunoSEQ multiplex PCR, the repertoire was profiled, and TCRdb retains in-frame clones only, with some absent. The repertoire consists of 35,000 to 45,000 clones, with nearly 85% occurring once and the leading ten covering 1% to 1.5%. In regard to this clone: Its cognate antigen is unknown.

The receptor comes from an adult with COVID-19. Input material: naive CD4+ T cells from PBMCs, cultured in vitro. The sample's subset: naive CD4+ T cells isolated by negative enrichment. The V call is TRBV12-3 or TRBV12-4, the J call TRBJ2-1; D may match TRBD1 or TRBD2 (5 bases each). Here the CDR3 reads CASSWGLVNEQFF. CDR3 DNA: TGTGCCAGCAGTTGGGGGTTGGTTAATGAGCAGTTCTTC.